Listed below are T cell receptor beta chains from one sample, sequenced in a study of blood T cell repertoires in COVID-19. Assay: immunoSEQ multiplex PCR; the TCRdb copy retains only in-frame clones and omits some. The data hold about 200,000 clones, with 70% to 90% observed a single time. Sequenced: peripheral blood. These receptors came from a man aged 55 to 70 with acute or convalescent COVID-19. Both conserved end residues are part of each CDR3. Each record gives: J gene, clone size, D gene, V gene, CDR3 DNA, CDR3 protein. A D gene is named only where the DNA matches it firmly. The listing skips clone size in some rows; elsewhere it reads once, few, many or a size class.

j_call: TRBJ2-7
clone_size: .
d_call: .
v_call: TRBV11-2
cdr3_nt: TGTGCCAGCAGCTTATCAGACAGCCCATCCTACGAGCAGTACTTC
cdr3_aa: CASSLSDSPSYEQYF

j_call: TRBJ1-6
clone_size: .
d_call: TRBD1
v_call: TRBV6-4
cdr3_nt: TGTGCCAGCAGTGACCGACAGGGAGGTAATTCACCCCTCCACTTT
cdr3_aa: CASSDRQGGNSPLHF

j_call: TRBJ1-6
clone_size: .
d_call: .
v_call: TRBV10-1
cdr3_nt: TGCGCCAGCAGGAGACAGTCTGATTCACCCCTCCACTTT
cdr3_aa: CASRRQSDSPLHF

j_call: TRBJ2-1
clone_size: .
d_call: TRBD2
v_call: TRBV7-2
cdr3_nt: TGTGCCAGCAGCTCAGGGGTAGCGGGGGCGGGGAGGAATGAGCAGTTCTTC
cdr3_aa: CASSSGVAGAGRNEQFF

j_call: TRBJ2-1
clone_size: .
d_call: .
v_call: TRBV7-2
cdr3_nt: TGTGCCAGCAGCTTAGGGGTAGCTGGGGGGGAGCAGTTCTTC
cdr3_aa: CASSLGVAGGEQFF

j_call: TRBJ2-7
clone_size: .
d_call: TRBD2
v_call: TRBV5-6
cdr3_nt: TGTGCCAGCAGCTTACGGGGGGGCGGCTCCTACGAGCAGTACTTC
cdr3_aa: CASSLRGGGSYEQYF

j_call: TRBJ1-3
clone_size: once
d_call: .
v_call: TRBV7-2
cdr3_nt: TGTGCCAGCAGCATTAGGGGACAATTTGGAAACACCATATATTTT
cdr3_aa: CASSIRGQFGNTIYF

j_call: TRBJ2-1
clone_size: .
d_call: TRBD2
v_call: TRBV13
cdr3_nt: TGTGCCAGCAGAACTCTAGCGGGGGCGCCCTACAATGAGCAGTTCTTC
cdr3_aa: CASRTLAGAPYNEQFF

j_call: TRBJ2-1
clone_size: .
d_call: .
v_call: TRBV7-9
cdr3_nt: TGTGCCAGCAGCCCCCCCTTGGGACACCGTATGCACAATGAGCAGTTCTTC
cdr3_aa: CASSPPLGHRMHNEQFF

j_call: TRBJ1-2
clone_size: .
d_call: .
v_call: TRBV6-1
cdr3_nt: TGTGCCAGCAGTGAATCCGGGAGTTATGGCTACACCTTC
cdr3_aa: CASSESGSYGYTF

j_call: TRBJ1-4
clone_size: .
d_call: TRBD1
v_call: TRBV7-2
cdr3_nt: TGTGCCAGCAGCTTAGGACAGGGCCCTAATGAAAAACTGTTTTTT
cdr3_aa: CASSLGQGPNEKLFF

j_call: TRBJ2-3
clone_size: .
d_call: .
v_call: TRBV20-1
cdr3_nt: TGCAGTGCTGCTGACGGGGATACGCAGTATTTT
cdr3_aa: CSAADGDTQYF

j_call: TRBJ2-7
clone_size: .
d_call: TRBD2
v_call: TRBV9
cdr3_nt: TGTGCCAGCAGCGCGGGACTAGCGAGTGACTACGAGCAGTACTTC
cdr3_aa: CASSAGLASDYEQYF

j_call: TRBJ1-4
clone_size: .
d_call: .
v_call: TRBV28
cdr3_nt: TGTGCCAGCAGTTTAGTTAGGGCAGGGAACGAAAAACTGTTTTTT
cdr3_aa: CASSLVRAGNEKLFF

j_call: TRBJ2-2
clone_size: .
d_call: .
v_call: TRBV7-3
cdr3_nt: TGTGCCAGCAGCCCTCAGCGGGGGGAGCTGTTTTTT
cdr3_aa: CASSPQRGELFF

j_call: TRBJ1-4
clone_size: .
d_call: .
v_call: TRBV11-2
cdr3_nt: TGTGCCAGCAGCGAACGGACAGTATGGAATGAAAAACTGTTTTTT
cdr3_aa: CASSERTVWNEKLFF

j_call: TRBJ1-6
clone_size: .
d_call: .
v_call: TRBV13
cdr3_nt: TGTGCCAGCAGCTTAGGGTCGGCAGGTCGAGAAATAAATTCACCCCTCCACTTT
cdr3_aa: CASSLGSAGREINSPLHF

j_call: TRBJ1-1
clone_size: .
d_call: .
v_call: TRBV4-2
cdr3_nt: TGTGCCAGCAGCCAAGAGGGGAGTACTGAAGCTTTCTTT
cdr3_aa: CASSQEGSTEAFF

j_call: TRBJ2-1
clone_size: few
d_call: .
v_call: TRBV7-6
cdr3_nt: TGTGCCAGCAGCCTCACAGGGTTGGCCTACAATGAGCAGTTCTTC
cdr3_aa: CASSLTGLAYNEQFF

j_call: TRBJ2-3
clone_size: .
d_call: TRBD2
v_call: TRBV18
cdr3_nt: TGTGCCAGCTCCCGGCAGGAGCGGGGGGTCACAGATACGCAGTATTTT
cdr3_aa: CASSRQERGVTDTQYF

j_call: TRBJ2-1
clone_size: once
d_call: .
v_call: TRBV6-1
cdr3_nt: TGTGCCAGCAGTGATTGGGGGGGGGCCAAGGATGAGCAGTTCTTC
cdr3_aa: CASSDWGGAKDEQFF

j_call: TRBJ1-1
clone_size: few
d_call: TRBD1
v_call: TRBV7-3
cdr3_nt: TGTGCCAGCAGCTTAGACAGGGTGGCTGAAGCTTTCTTT
cdr3_aa: CASSLDRVAEAFF

j_call: TRBJ1-4
clone_size: .
d_call: TRBD1
v_call: TRBV28
cdr3_nt: TGTGCCAGCAGTTTACCCTCCCCGGGACAGGGAGGAGAAAAACTGTTTTTT
cdr3_aa: CASSLPSPGQGGEKLFF

j_call: TRBJ2-3
clone_size: .
d_call: TRBD1
v_call: TRBV5-1
cdr3_nt: TGCGCCAGCAGCCCCTCGACAGGGACAGATACGCAGTATTTT
cdr3_aa: CASSPSTGTDTQYF

j_call: TRBJ1-1
clone_size: few
d_call: TRBD1
v_call: TRBV7-2
cdr3_nt: TGTGCCAGCAGCTTAGCCGGACAGGGCACAGCTTTCTTT
cdr3_aa: CASSLAGQGTAFF

j_call: TRBJ2-5
clone_size: once
d_call: .
v_call: TRBV4-3
cdr3_nt: TGCGCCAGCAGCCAAAGTATCCCCGCGGGGAGGATACAAGAGACCCAGTACTTC
cdr3_aa: CASSQSIPAGRIQETQYF

j_call: TRBJ1-5
clone_size: .
d_call: .
v_call: TRBV12-3/TRBV12-4
cdr3_nt: TGTGCCAGCAGTTTCTCGAGCAATCAGCCCCAGCATTTT
cdr3_aa: CASSFSSNQPQHF

j_call: TRBJ2-1
clone_size: .
d_call: .
v_call: TRBV4-3
cdr3_nt: TGCGCCAGCAGCCAATGGTCAGGGGGGACCTACAATGAGCAGTTCTTC
cdr3_aa: CASSQWSGGTYNEQFF

j_call: TRBJ2-1
clone_size: few
d_call: .
v_call: TRBV28
cdr3_nt: TGTGCCAGCAGTTTGGGCAGGGGGGTCCGGTTCTTC
cdr3_aa: CASSLGRGVRFF

j_call: TRBJ2-4
clone_size: .
d_call: .
v_call: TRBV10-3
cdr3_nt: TGTGCCATCAGTGAGTACCGGGGAAACATTCAGTACTTC
cdr3_aa: CAISEYRGNIQYF

j_call: TRBJ1-1
clone_size: .
d_call: TRBD1
v_call: TRBV29-1
cdr3_nt: TGCAGCGTTGAAAGTTTGAGACAGGGGGACCCTGAAGCTTTCTTT
cdr3_aa: CSVESLRQGDPEAFF

j_call: TRBJ1-3
clone_size: many
d_call: .
v_call: TRBV27
cdr3_nt: TGTGCCAGCAGTTTGAGGGAAGGCTCTGGAAACACCATATATTTT
cdr3_aa: CASSLREGSGNTIYF

j_call: TRBJ2-1
clone_size: .
d_call: TRBD2
v_call: TRBV3-1/TRBV3-2
cdr3_nt: TGTGCCAGCGTACTAGCGGGGTTGAGTAATGAGCAGTTCTTC
cdr3_aa: CASVLAGLSNEQFF